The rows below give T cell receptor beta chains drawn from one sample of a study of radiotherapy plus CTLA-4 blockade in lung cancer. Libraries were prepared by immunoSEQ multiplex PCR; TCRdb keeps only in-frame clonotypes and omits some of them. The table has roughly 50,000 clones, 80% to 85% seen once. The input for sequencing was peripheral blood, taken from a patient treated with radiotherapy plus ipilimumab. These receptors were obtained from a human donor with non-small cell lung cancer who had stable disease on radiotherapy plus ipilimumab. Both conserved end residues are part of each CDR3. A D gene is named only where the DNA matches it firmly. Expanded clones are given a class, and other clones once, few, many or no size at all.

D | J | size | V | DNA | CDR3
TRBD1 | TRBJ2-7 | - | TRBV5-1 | TGCGCCAGCAGCCAAAGACAGGGGCCTTCCTACGAGCAGTACTTC | CASSQRQGPSYEQYF
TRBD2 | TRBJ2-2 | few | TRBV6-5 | TGTGCCAGCAGTTACGATAGCGGGACCGGGGAGCTGTTTTTT | CASSYDSGTGELFF
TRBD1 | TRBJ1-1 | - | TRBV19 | TGTGCCAGTAGTGGAAAGCCGACAGGGAAGGACACTGAAGCTTTCTTT | CASSGKPTGKDTEAFF
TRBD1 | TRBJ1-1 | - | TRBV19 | TGTGCCAGCCGACGACCGGGACAGGGGAACACTGAAGCTTTCTTT | CASRRPGQGNTEAFF
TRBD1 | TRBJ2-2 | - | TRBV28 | TGTGCCAGCAGGCCAACTCCCGGGACAGGCACCGGGGAGCTGTTTTTT | CASRPTPGTGTGELFF
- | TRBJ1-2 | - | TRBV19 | TGTGCCAGTAGTCCGGGTGACTATGGCTACACCTTC | CASSPGDYGYTF
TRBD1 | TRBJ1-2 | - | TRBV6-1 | TGTGCCAGCAGTGAAGCGCTTCGGTCGGACAGGGGATATGGCTACACCTTC | CASSEALRSDRGYGYTF
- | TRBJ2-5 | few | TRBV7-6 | TGTGCCAGCAGCTTAGGGCCAGCGGACCAAGAGACCCAGTACTTC | CASSLGPADQETQYF
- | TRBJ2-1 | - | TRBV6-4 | TGTGCCAGCAGTGTGGACGCGGGCTCCTACAATGAGCAGTTCTTC | CASSVDAGSYNEQFF
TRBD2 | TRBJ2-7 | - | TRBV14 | TGTGCCAGCAGCCCTCTGGGACTAGCGGCTTACGAGCAGTACTTC | CASSPLGLAAYEQYF
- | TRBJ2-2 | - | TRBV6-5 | TGTGCCAGCCTCTCGGACTACGGGGAGCTGTTTTTT | CASLSDYGELFF
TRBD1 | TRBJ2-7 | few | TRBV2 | TGTGCCAGCAGCACGACAGGGGACTACGAGCAGTACTTC | CASSTTGDYEQYF
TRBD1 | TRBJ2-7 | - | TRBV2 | TGTGCCAGCAGTGAGACGGGACAGAGGCCCTACGAGCAGTACTTC | CASSETGQRPYEQYF
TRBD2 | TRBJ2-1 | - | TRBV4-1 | TGCGCCAGCAGCCAGACTAGCCTTCTAAGCTCCTACAATGAGCAGTTCTTC | CASSQTSLLSSYNEQFF
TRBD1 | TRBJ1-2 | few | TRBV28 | TGTGCCAGCAGTTTAGGACAGGGGGCAGGCTATGGCTACACCTTC | CASSLGQGAGYGYTF
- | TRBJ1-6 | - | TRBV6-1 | TGTGCCAGCAGTGAAGCGGCCAGGGAAATTTCACCCCTCCACTTT | CASSEAAREISPLHF
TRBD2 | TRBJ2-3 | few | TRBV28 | TGTGCCAGCAGCTTGAACCCTAGCGGAAGCACAGATACGCAGTATTTT | CASSLNPSGSTDTQYF
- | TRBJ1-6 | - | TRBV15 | TGTGCCACCAGCGCACATTATAATTCACCCCTCCACTTT | CATSAHYNSPLHF
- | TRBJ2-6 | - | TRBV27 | TGTGCCAGCGGCGCACGGGGCTCTGGGGCCAACGTCCTGACTTTC | CASGARGSGANVLTF
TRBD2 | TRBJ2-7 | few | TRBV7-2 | TGTGCCAGCAGCTTAGTAAGGGCTAGCGGGAGGGGCTACGAGCAGTACTTC | CASSLVRASGRGYEQYF
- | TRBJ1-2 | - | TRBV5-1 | TGCGCCAGCAGCCAGGGAGGTCAAGGCTCTGGCTACACCTTC | CASSQGGQGSGYTF
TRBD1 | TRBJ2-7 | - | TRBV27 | TGTGCCAGCCGGGGACAGGGGCTATGGAAGCAGTACTTC | CASRGQGLWKQYF
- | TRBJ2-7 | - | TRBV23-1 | TGCGCCAGCAGTCACCACCGACAGGTTTCCTACGAGCAGTACTTC | CASSHHRQVSYEQYF
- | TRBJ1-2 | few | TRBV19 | TGTGCCAGTAGTGGGGAAGCTAGGACTGACTTTAACTATGGCTACACCTTC | CASSGEARTDFNYGYTF
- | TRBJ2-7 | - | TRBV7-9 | TGTGCCAGCAGCGAAACAGGTTACGAGCAGTACTTC | CASSETGYEQYF